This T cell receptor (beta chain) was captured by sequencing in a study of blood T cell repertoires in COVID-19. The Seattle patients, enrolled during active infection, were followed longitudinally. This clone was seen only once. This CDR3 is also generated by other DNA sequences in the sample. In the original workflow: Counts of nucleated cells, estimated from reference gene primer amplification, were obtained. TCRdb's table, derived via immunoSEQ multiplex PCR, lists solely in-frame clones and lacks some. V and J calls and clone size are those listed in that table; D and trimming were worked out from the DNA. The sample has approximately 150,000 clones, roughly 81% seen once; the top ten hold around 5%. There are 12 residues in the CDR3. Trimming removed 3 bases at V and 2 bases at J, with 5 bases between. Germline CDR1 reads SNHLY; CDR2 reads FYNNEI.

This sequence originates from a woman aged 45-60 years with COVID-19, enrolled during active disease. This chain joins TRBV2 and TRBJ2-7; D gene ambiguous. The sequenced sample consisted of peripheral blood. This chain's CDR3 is CASSDQAYEQYF. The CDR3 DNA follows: TGTGCCAGCAGTGATCAGGCCTACGAGCAGTACTTC.